In its sample, the clone carrying this T cell receptor (beta chain) was seen once. The entry originates in a study of T cells in localized non-small cell lung cancer. The length of the CDR3 is 15 residues. Per germline, CDR1 MNHEY and CDR2 SVGAGI. The V end was cut by 5 bases, the J end by 3 bases, with 16 bases between. Sequencing used immunoSEQ multiplex PCR; TCRdb keeps in-frame clones, though not all of them. The sample carries roughly 35,000 clones, 90% to 95% recorded once. This specimen was peripheral blood, taken before any cancer treatment. The V and J genes are TRBV6-5 and TRBJ1-1; possibly TRBD1 for D (5 bases). This sequence originates from an older female donor with stage I lung adenocarcinoma. In DNA form, the CDR3 reads TGTGCCAGCAGTGGGCTGGGGGGGTGGTACACTGAAGCTTTCTTT. This gives the protein CASSGLGGWYTEAFF.